This TCR beta chain emerged from a study of T cell repertoires in cytomegalovirus infection (dated by TCRdb to between 2017 and 2020). Background for the entire study: The peptide stimulations were aimed at well-studied HLA-B-restricted epitopes as well as recently identified HLA-C-restricted CMV epitopes, whose presentation resists viral immunomodulation. Donor HLA type was relevant to the analysis, as public TCR beta signatures indicated carriage of CMV infection together with the matching HLA type. Broader findings and caveats from the paper: The ex vivo response was dominated by HLA-C-restricted CMV-specific TCR beta clonotypes, which also provided the single most frequent clonotype in two of eight donors. Carriers of CMV infection plus the relevant HLA type were discriminated by the cumulative frequency of public TCR beta family members in the study cohort and in an independent 352-donor cohort.

Sample treatment or condition, as interpreted from the label and publication: in vitro stimulation with specific CMV peptide epitopes to enrich CMV-specific T cells. TCRdb names Illumina HiSeq 1500 as the instrument used. Starting from the raw public reads, TCRdb applied fastp trimming at Q25, assembled clones with MiXCR and retained in-frame beta chains. Under each unique CDR3 protein, matching rows form one entry showing the most common genes and DNA. The sample records about 770,000 distinct CDR3 sequences, approximately 32% of which are singletons. The ten largest account for 10% to 15% of the sample. V lost 1 base and J lost 4 bases; the stretch between them is 4 bases long. For CDR1 and CDR2, the germline V gene lists MNHEY and SVGAGI. From cysteine to phenylalanine, the CDR3 is 13 amino acids long. Only the CDR3 portion is preserved as DNA: 39 bases, with reading frame beginning at the first base.

In the case of this clonotype: Its antigen is unknown. Nothing much larger sits one base from this clone, and base qualities are not available.

Specimen: cultured CD8+ T cells from PBMCs, collected from culture after CMV antigen stimulation. This receptor chain uses TRBV6-5 and TRBJ1-4; the D gene remains uncertain. This clonotype was sampled from a human donor in good health (CMV status not recorded). Some clones in this sample may be carry-over from other donors' samples. The CDR3 region has the sequence CASSYYVNEKLFF. Here is the DNA: TGTGCCAGCAGTTACTACGTTAATGAAAAACTGTTTTTT.